Sequencing of this TCR beta chain was carried out in a study of regulatory T cells in long-lasting Graves disease. This CDR3 comprises 11 residues. Germline loops: CDR1 LNHNV, CDR2 YYDKDF (reference sequence). Concerning this clonotype: No antigen is known for it. One end of the junction fails to match germline, which may point to a read error.

Time point in this sample: persistent/refractory GD, antithyroid drugs over 5 years with positive TRAb. Extracted RNA from PBMCs served as the source of the TCR library. TCR beta libraries were built with iRepertoire HTBI primers and Arm-PCR of CDR3 regions. Original handling: Among the samples, 62 TRBV and 12 to 15 TRBJ segments were identified. A single record per CDR3 protein comes from TCRdb applying MiXCR to the multiplex PCR reads. Clone size and V and J calls follow TCRdb, not the original study. The top ten hold roughly 7% of the sample, which has some 470,000 distinct CDR3 sequences, around a fifth seen once. General study points: TRBV28, TRBJ1-2 and TRBJ2-5 were segments that persistent disease favored.

The clonotype was recovered from a female donor with Graves disease. Sequences were derived from peripheral blood mononuclear cells (PBMCs), sampled when the disease was refractory, from a patient treated with antithyroid drugs. This chain connects TRBV15 to TRBJ2-7; no clear D gene. The CDR3 bases are TGTGTCACCAGCGACTCCTACGAGCAGTACTTC. The encoded protein is CVTSDSYEQYF. Together with reference TRBV15 and TRBJ2-7, the CDR3 gives the full variable domain: DAMVIQNPRYQVTQFGKPVTLSCSQTLNHNVMYWYQQKSSQAPKLLFHYYDKDFNNEADTPDNFQSRRPNTSFCFLDIRSPGLGDTAMYLCVTSDSYEQYFGPGTRLTVT.